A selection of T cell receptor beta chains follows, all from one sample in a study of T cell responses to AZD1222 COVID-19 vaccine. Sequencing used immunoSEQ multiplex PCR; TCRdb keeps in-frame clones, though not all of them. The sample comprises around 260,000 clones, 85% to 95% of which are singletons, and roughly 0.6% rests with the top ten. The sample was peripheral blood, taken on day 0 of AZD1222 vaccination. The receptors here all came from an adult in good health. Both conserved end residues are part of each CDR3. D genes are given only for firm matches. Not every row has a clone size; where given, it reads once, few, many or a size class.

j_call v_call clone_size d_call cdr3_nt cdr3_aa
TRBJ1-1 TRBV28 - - TGTGCCAGCAGTACCCGGACAGCCAACACTGAAGCTTTCTTT CASSTRTANTEAFF
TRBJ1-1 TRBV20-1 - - TGCAGTGTGGGGCAGGATACTGAAGCTTTCTTT CSVGQDTEAFF
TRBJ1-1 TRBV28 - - TGTGCCAGCAGTACCACCGGGAACACTGAAGCTTTCTTT CASSTTGNTEAFF
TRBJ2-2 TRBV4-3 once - TGCGCCAGCAGCCAAGATTCGGGCACCGGGGAGCTGTTTTTT CASSQDSGTGELFF
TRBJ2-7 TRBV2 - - TGTGCCAGCAGTCGAGCGGACGAGCAGTACTTC CASSRADEQYF
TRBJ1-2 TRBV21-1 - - TGTGCCAGCAGCAAAGGGATTTGGGGTCCCTGTAACGTAGCTAACTATGGCTACACCTTC CASSKGIWGPCNVANYGYTF
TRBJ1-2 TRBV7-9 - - TGTGCCAGCAACAACCCCGGTGGCTACACCTTC CASNNPGGYTF
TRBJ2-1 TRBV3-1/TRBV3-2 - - TGTGCCAGCAGCCGGTTCGAGCGCAATGAGCAGTTCTTC CASSRFERNEQFF
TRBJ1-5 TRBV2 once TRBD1 TGTGCCAGCAGTCAGGACAGGGGGAGCAATCAGCCCCAGCATTTT CASSQDRGSNQPQHF
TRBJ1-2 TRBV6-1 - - TGTGCCAGCAGTGAAGGGGGGATTAACTATGGCTACACCTTC CASSEGGINYGYTF
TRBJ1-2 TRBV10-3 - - TGTGCCATCAGTGAGGAGGGGGAGAGGCTCTACACCTTC CAISEEGERLYTF
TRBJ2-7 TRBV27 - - TGTGCCAGCAGTGTGGGTGCATACTCCTACGAGCAGTACTTC CASSVGAYSYEQYF
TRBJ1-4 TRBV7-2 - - TGTGCCAGCAGCCCAGGGCCTACAACTAATGAAAAACTGTTTTTT CASSPGPTTNEKLFF
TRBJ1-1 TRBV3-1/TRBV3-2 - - TGTGCCAGTGGCGTTGGGGAGGTCACTGAAGCTTTCTTT CASGVGEVTEAFF
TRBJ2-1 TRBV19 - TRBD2 TGTGCCAGTAGTATAGTGGGACCGGGAGGCAATGAGCAGTTCTTC CASSIVGPGGNEQFF
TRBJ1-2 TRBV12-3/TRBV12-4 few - TGTGCCAGCAGTAGACAGACGGGTGGCTACACCTTC CASSRQTGGYTF
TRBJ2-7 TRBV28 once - TGTGCCAGCAATCAACTGCTGGGGTCCGACGAGCAGTACTTC CASNQLLGSDEQYF
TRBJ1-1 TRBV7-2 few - TGTGCCAGCAGCCTACACACGGTGAACACTGAAGCTTTCTTT CASSLHTVNTEAFF
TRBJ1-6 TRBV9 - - TGTGCCAGCAGCGTGGACAGCATCGATTCACCCCTCCACTTT CASSVDSIDSPLHF
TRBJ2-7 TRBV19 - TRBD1 TGTGCCAGTAGTATACGACAGGGCTACGAGCAGTACTTC CASSIRQGYEQYF
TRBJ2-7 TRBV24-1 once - TGTGCCACCAGTGGTGACAGTTCCTACGAGCAGTACTTC CATSGDSSYEQYF
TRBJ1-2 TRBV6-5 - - TGTGCCAGCAGCCAAAGGGGCCTTAACTATGGCTACACCTTC CASSQRGLNYGYTF
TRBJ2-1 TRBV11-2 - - TGTGCCAGCAGCTTAGGTACCGTTGGGGATGAGCAGTTCTTC CASSLGTVGDEQFF
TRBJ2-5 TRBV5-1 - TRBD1 TGCGCCAGCGCGAGACAGGGTGCAGAGACCCAGTACTTC CASARQGAETQYF
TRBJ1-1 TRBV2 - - TGTGCCAGCAGGGACAGAGTAAACACTGAAGCTTTCTTT CASRDRVNTEAFF
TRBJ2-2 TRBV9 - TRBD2 TGTGCCAGCAGCCCAACGTCGGGGGGGGCGAACACCGGGGAGCTGTTTTTT CASSPTSGGANTGELFF
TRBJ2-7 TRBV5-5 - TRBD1 TGTGCCAGCAGCCATCCGGGACAGGGAATCTACGAGCAGTACTTC CASSHPGQGIYEQYF
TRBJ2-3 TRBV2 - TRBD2 TGTGCCAGCAGTGTAGCGGGGGGGCTTCTGGATTTT CASSVAGGLLDF
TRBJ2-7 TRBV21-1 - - TGTGCCAGCAGCAAACTACCGAGCTCCTACGAGCAGTACTTC CASSKLPSSYEQYF